This entry is about one TCR beta chain. Other DNA sequences from this sample encode an identical CDR3 as well. The naive CD8 fraction comprised CD45RO-negative cells positively selected for CCR7 and excluded terminally differentiated effector memory CD45RA+ cells. The germline V gene encodes CDR1 MDHEN and CDR2 SYDVKM. V lost 3 bases and J lost 4, with 7 bases in between. There are 13 residues in the CDR3. The data were obtained in a study of shared clonotypes between healthy human individuals. For every subset, genomic DNA was evenly distributed across several immunoSEQ plates. Sequenced by immunoSEQ multiplex PCR; TCRdb stores in-frame clones only, minus some. The sample carries roughly 2.1 million clones, roughly 91% recorded once.

The chain combines TRBV28 with TRBJ2-1; no clear D gene. This TCR was recovered from a man aged 18-30 years in good health. Some clones in this sample may be carry-over from other donors' samples. Sequenced: naive CD8+ T cells from PBMCs. CDR3 DNA sequence: TGTGCCAGCAGTTTGTCCAGTTACAATGAGCAGTTCTTC. Amino acids: CASSLSSYNEQFF.